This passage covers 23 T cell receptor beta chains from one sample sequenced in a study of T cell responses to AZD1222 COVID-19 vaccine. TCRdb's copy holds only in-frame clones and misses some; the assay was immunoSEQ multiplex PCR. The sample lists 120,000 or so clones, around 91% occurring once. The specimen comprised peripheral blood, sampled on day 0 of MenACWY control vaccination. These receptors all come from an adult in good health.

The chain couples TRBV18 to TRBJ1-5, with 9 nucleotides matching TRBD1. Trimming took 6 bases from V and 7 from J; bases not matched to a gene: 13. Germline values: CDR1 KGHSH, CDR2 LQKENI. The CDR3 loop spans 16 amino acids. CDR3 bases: TGTGCCAGCTCTACCACAGGGGGCGCAGGCGGCCAGCCCCAGCATTTT. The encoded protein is CASSTTGGAGGQPQHF.

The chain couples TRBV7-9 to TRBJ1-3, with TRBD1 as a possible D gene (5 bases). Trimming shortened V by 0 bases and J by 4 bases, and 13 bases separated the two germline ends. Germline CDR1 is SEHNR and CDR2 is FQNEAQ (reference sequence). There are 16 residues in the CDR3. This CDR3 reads CASSLAVEGYGNTIYF. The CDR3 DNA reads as TGTGCCAGCAGCTTAGCGGTTGAGGGGTACGGAAACACCATATATTTT.

CDR3 nucleotide sequence: TGTGCCAGCAGTTACTCGATCCAGGGAGGCTATGGCTACACCTTC. This codes for CASSYSIQGGYGYTF. The chain joins TRBV6-2 or TRBV6-3 to TRBJ1-2; D is perhaps TRBD1 (5 bases). Germline V lookup: CDR1 MNHEY, CDR2 SVGEGT. The V end lost 0 bases, the J end lost 4 bases, and 12 bases lay between the germline ends. CDR3 length equals 15 residues.

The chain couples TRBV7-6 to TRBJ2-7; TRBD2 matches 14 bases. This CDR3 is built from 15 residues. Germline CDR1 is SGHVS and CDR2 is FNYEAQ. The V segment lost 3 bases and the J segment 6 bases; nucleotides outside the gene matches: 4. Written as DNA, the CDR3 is TGTGCCAGCAGCTTCGGGACTAGCGGGAGCGGCGAGCAGTACTTC. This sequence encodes CASSFGTSGSGEQYF. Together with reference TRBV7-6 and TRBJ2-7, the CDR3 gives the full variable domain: GAGVSQSPRYKVTKRGQDVALRCDPISGHVSLYWYRQALGQGPEFLTYFNYEAQQDKSGLPNDRFSAERPEGSISTLTIQRTEQRDSAMYRCASSFGTSGSGEQYFGPGTRLTVT.

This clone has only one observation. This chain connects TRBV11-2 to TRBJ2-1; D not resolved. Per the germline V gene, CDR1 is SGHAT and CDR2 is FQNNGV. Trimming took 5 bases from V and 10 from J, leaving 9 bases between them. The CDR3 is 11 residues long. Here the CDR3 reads CASSASAEQFF. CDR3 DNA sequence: TGTGCCAGCAGCGCGAGCGCCGAGCAGTTCTTC.

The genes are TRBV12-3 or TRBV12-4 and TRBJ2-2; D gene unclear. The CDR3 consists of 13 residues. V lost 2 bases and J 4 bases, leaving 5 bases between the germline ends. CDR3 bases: TGTGCCAGCAGTTTAAGGCCCACCGGGGAGCTGTTTTTT. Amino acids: CASSLRPTGELFF.

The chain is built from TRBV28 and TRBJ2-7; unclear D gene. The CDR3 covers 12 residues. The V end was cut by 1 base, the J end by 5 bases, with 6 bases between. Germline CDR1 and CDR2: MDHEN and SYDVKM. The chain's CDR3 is CASSLSFDEQYF. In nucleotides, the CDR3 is TGTGCCAGCAGTTTATCGTTCGACGAGCAGTACTTC.

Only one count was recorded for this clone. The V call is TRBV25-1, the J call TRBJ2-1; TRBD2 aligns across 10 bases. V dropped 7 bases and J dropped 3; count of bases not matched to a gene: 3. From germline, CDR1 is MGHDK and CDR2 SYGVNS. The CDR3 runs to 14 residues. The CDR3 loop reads CASTSGSSYNEQFF. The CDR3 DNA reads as TGTGCCAGCACTAGCGGGAGTAGCTACAATGAGCAGTTCTTC.

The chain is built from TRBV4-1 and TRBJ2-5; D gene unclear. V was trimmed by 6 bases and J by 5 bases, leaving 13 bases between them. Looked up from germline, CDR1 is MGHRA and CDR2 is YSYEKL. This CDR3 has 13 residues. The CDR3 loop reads CASRLGVGETQYF. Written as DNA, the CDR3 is TGCGCCAGCAGATTAGGAGTCGGGGAGACCCAGTACTTC.

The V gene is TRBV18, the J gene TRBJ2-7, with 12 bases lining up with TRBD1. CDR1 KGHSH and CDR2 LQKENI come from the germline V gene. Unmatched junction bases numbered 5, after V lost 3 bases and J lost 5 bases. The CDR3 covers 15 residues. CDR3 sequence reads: CASSPAGTGGHEQYF. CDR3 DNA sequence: TGTGCCAGCTCACCGGCCGGGACAGGGGGCCACGAGCAGTACTTC.

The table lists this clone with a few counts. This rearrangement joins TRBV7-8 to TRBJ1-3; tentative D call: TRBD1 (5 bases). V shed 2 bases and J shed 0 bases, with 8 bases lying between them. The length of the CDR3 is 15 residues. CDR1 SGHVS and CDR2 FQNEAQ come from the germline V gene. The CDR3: CASSLWGSSGNTIYF. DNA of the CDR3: TGTGCCAGCAGCTTATGGGGGAGCTCTGGAAACACCATATATTTT.

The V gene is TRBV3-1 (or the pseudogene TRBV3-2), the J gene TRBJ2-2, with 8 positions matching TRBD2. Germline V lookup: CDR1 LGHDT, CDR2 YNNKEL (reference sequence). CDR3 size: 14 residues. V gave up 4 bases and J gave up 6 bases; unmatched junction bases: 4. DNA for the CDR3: TGTGCCAGCAGCCCGGGGACTAGATCCGGGGAGCTGTTTTTT. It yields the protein CASSPGTRSGELFF.

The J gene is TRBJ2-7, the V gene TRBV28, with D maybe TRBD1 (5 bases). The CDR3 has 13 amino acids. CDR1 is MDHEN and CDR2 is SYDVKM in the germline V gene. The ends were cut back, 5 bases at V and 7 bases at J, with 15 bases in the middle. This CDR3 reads CASSNRLLREQYF. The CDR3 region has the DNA TGTGCCAGCAGTAACAGGCTCCTTAGGGAGCAGTACTTC.

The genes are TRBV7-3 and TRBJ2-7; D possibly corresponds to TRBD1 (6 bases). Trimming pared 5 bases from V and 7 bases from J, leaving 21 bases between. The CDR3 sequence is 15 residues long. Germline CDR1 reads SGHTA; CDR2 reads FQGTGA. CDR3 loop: CASSPRAGEFSEQYF. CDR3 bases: TGTGCCAGCAGCCCGCGTGCAGGGGAGTTTTCGGAGCAGTACTTC.

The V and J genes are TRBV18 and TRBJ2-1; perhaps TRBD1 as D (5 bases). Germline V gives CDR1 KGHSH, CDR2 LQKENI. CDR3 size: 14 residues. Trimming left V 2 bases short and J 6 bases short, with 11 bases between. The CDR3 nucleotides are TGTGCCAGCTCACCAAGGGGTGTCGGCAATGAGCAGTTCTTC. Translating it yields CASSPRGVGNEQFF.

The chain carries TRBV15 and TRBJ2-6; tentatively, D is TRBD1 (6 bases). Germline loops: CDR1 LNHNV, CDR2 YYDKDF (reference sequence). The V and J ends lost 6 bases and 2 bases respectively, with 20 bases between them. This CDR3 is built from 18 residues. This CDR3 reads CATSPTGYITTGANVLTF. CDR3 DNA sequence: TGTGCCACCAGTCCAACAGGGTACATAACTACTGGGGCCAACGTCCTGACTTTC.

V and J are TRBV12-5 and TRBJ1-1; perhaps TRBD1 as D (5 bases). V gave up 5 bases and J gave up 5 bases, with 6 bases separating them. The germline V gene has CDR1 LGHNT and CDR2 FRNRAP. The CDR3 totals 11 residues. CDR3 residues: CASGQGTEAFF. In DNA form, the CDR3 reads TGTGCTAGTGGTCAGGGAACTGAAGCTTTCTTT. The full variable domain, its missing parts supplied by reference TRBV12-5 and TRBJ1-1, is DARVTQTPRHKVTEMGQEVTMRCQPILGHNTVFWYRQTMMQGLELLAYFRNRAPLDDSGMPKDRFSAEMPDATLATLKIQPSEPRDSAVYFCASGQGTEAFFGQGTRLTVV.

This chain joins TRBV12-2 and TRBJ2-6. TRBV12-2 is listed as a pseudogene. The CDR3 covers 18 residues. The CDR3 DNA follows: TGTGCAAGTCGCTTAGAAAGGACGGGCTACTCTGGGGCCAACGTCCTGACTTTC. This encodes CASRLERTGYSGANVLTF.

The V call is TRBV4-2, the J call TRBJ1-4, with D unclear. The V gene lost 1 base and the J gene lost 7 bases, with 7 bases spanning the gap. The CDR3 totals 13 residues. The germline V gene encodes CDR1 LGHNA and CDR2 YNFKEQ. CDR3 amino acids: CASSQGVPEKLFF. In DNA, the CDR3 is TGTGCCAGCAGCCAAGGGGTTCCTGAAAAACTGTTTTTT.

CDR3 coding DNA: TGCGCCAGCAGCGTACAGGGAGTTGGTTATGGCTACACCTTC. Its protein is CASSVQGVGYGYTF. The J gene is TRBJ1-2, the V gene TRBV4-3, with D perhaps matching TRBD1 (6 bases). V was pared by 5 bases and J by 5 bases, with 15 bases between. Germline V CDR1 and CDR2: LGHNA, YSLEER. The CDR3 runs 14 residues.

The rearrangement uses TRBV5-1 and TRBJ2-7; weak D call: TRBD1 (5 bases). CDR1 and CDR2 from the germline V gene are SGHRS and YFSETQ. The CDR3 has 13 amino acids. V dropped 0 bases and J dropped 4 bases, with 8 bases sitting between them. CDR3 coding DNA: TGCGCCAGCAGCTTGGGGGGCCCTTACGAGCAGTACTTC. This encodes CASSLGGPYEQYF.

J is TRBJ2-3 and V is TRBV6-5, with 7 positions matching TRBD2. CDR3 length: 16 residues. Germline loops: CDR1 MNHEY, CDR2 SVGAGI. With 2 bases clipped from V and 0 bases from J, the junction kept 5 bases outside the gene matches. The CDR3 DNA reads TGTGCCAGCAGTTACAGTTTGGGGGGGAGCACAGATACGCAGTATTTT. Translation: CASSYSLGGSTDTQYF.

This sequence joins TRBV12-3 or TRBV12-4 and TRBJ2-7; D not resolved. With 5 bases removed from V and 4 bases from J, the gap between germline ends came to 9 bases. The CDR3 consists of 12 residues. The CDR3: CASSPFGYEQYF. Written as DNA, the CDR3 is TGTGCCAGCAGTCCGTTTGGGTACGAGCAGTACTTC.